This T cell receptor (beta chain) came from a study of blood T cells in healthy people across ages. Notes on the study in general: Per million T cells, TCR beta diversity dropped about linearly as age rose.

Alongside a J-beta primer mix, a sample-barcoded 5' primer served in a second PCR lasting 7 to 11 cycles. Each of the cDNA molecules was tagged by a template-switch adaptor with 12 random nucleotides. Every sample gave at least 3 million paired-end reads containing CDR3. TCRdb recomputed calls from the 5' RACE reads with MiXCR, one row per CDR3 protein. The repertoire holds about 800,000 distinct CDR3 sequences, with 25% as singletons. In its sample, this clonotype was seen many times. What it binds is unknown. The germline V gene has CDR1 DFQATT and CDR2 SNEGSKA (reference sequence). With V trimmed by 0 bases and J by 5 bases, 7 bases remained unmatched. CDR3 length: 15 residues. The sample also formed part of further work on T cells of mothers and their children.

This receptor was identified in a boy between 10 and 17 years old in good health. Sequencing used blood. The V gene is TRBV20-1, the J gene TRBJ2-5, with 9 bases aligning to TRBD2. Written as DNA, the CDR3 is TGCAGTGCTAGAGATGCCCTAGCGGGGAAGGAGACCCAGTACTTC. Encoded protein: CSARDALAGKETQYF.